This TCR beta chain is drawn from a study of cytomegalovirus exposure and HLA in healthy donors. Study findings and constraints: The investigators catalogued 160 or so TCR beta chains as cytomegalovirus-associated. According to a later analysis, TCR clusters from the first cohort tended to co-occur in the 90 to 150 validation repertoires. Reportedly, diagnosis of cytomegalovirus status by the classifier showed high specificity and sensitivity.

Notes on this clone: Its antigen is unknown. Other DNA sequences in this sample translate to the same CDR3.

Only in-frame clones appear in the TCRdb table, and some are missing; sequencing was by immunoSEQ multiplex PCR. In the table there are about 260,000 clones, roughly 87% of which are singletons. The CDR3 has 13 amino acids. V lost 1 base and J 2 bases, leaving 2 bases between the germline ends. The germline V gene has CDR1 SGHNT and CDR2 YENEEA. Sample: PBMCs. The chain employs TRBV11-3 and TRBJ2-2; D ambiguous. This receptor was obtained from a woman in her twenties or thirties in good health and CMV-seronegative. CDR3 in amino acids: CASSLANTGELFF. The CDR3 DNA reads as TGTGCCAGCAGCTTAGCTAACACCGGGGAGCTGTTTTTT. Combining the CDR3 with reference TRBV11-3 and TRBJ2-2 gives the whole variable domain EAGVVQSPRYKIIEKKQPVAFWCNPISGHNTLYWYLQNLGQGPELLIRYENEEAVDDSQLPKDRFSAERLKGVDSTLKIQPAELGDSAVYLCASSLANTGELFFGEGSRLTVL.